This TCR beta chain was profiled in a study of CD4+ T cells in melanoma. Germline V gives CDR1 GTSNPN, CDR2 SVGIG (reference sequence). V lost 3 bases and J lost 0, with 10 bases in between. CDR3 length: 14 residues. This clone was picked up a small number of times. Its antigen is not known. The table came from immunoSEQ multiplex PCR; TCRdb's copy has only in-frame clones and leaves some out. The sample lists 10,000 to 12,000 clones, roughly three quarters occurring once. Study-wide points: Neoantigen-specific CD4+ T cells in melanoma reportedly had diverse differentiation states.

The sequencing input was cells from a culture (not recorded whether cultured in vitro). The rearrangement joins TRBV30 to TRBJ2-3; the D gene is possibly TRBD1 (6 bases). The clonotype was recovered from a human donor with melanoma. This CDR3 reads CAWSHRESTDTQYF. As DNA, the CDR3 is TGTGCCTGGAGCCACAGGGAGAGCACAGATACGCAGTATTTT.